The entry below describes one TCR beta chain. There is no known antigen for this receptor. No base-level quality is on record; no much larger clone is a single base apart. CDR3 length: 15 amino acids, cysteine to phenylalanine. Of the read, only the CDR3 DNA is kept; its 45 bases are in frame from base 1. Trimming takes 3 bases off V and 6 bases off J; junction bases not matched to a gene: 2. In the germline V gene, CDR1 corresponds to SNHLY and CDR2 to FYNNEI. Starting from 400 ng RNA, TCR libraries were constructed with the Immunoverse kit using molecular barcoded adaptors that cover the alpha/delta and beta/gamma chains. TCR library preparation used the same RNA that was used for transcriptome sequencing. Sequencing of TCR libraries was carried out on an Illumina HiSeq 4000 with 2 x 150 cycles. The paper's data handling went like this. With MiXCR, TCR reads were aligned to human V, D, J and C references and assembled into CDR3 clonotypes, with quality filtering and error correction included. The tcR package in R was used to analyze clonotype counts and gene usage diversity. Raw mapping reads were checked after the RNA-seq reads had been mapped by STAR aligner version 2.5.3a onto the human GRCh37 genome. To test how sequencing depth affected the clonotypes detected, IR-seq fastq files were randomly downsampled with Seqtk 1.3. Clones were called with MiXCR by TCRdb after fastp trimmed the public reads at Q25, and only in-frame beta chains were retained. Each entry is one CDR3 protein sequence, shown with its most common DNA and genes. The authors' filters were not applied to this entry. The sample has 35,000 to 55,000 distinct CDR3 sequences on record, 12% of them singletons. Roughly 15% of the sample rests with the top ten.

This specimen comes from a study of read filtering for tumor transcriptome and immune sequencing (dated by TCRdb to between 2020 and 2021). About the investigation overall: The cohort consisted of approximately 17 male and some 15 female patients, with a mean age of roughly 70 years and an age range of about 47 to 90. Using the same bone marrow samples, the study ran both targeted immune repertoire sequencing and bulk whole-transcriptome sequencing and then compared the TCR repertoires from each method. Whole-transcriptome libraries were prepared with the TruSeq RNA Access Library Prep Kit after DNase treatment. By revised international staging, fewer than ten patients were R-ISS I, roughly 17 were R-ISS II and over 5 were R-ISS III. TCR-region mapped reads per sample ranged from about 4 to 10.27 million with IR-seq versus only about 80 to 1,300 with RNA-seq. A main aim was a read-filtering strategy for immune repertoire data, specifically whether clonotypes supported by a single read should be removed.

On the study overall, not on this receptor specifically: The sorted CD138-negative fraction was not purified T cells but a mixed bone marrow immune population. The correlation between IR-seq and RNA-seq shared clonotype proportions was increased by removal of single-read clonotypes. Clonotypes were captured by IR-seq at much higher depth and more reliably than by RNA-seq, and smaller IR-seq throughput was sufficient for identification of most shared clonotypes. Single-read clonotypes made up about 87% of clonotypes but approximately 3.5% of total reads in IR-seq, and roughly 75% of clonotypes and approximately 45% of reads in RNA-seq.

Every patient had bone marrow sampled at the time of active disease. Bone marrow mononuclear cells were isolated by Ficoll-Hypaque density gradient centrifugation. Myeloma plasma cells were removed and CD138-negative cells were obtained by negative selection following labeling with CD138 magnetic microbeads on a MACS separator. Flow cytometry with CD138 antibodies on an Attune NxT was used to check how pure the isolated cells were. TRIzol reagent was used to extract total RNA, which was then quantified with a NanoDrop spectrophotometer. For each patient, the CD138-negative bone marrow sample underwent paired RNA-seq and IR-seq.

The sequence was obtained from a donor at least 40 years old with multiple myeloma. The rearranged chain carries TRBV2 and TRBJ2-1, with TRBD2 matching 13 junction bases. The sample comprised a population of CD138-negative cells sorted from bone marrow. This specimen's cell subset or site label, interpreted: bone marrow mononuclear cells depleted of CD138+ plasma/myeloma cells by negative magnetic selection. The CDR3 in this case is CASSDRLAGGNEQFF. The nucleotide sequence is TGTGCCAGCAGTGACCGACTAGCGGGAGGCAATGAGCAGTTCTTC. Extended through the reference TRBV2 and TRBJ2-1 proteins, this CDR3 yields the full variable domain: EPEVTQTPSHQVTQMGQEVILRCVPISNHLYFYWYRQILGQKVEFLVSFYNNEISEKSEIFDDQFSVERPDGSNFTLKIRSTKLEDSAMYFCASSDRLAGGNEQFFGPGTRLTVL.